At least ten counts were recorded for the clone carrying this T cell receptor beta chain. This specimen comes from a study of T cells after yellow fever vaccination. Across the study: SMART-Seq v4 Ultra Low Input prepared the low-cell-number fractions.

5'RACE template switching produced TCR cDNA carrying a universal primer site and UMIs. TCRdb re-called the 5' RACE reads with MiXCR, one entry per CDR3 protein. In the table there are 200,000 to 250,000 distinct CDR3 sequences, about 3% of which are singletons. CDR3 length equals 17 residues. V was clipped by 0 bases and J by 2 bases, with 13 bases between them. Germline-derived CDR1 and CDR2 are KGHSH and LQKENI. This TCR derives from a young man who received the YFV17D yellow fever vaccine. The source material was CD4+ T cells sorted from PBMCs, sampled 10 days after the yellow fever booster vaccination. The V call is TRBV18, the J call TRBJ2-2, with D possibly being TRBD1 (6 bases). Written as DNA, the CDR3 is TGTGCCAGCTCACCACCGGGGACACTCGTTAACACCGGGGAGCTGTTTTTT. Translated, it gives CASSPPGTLVNTGELFF.